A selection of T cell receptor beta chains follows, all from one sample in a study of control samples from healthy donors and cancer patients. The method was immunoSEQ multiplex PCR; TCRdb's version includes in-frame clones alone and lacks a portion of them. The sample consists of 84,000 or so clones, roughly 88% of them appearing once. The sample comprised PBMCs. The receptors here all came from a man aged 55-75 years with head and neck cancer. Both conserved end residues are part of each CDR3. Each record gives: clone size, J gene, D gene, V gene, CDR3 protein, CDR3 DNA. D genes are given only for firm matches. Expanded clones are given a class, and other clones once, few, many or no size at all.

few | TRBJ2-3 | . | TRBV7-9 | CASSSLTGSGSTDTQYF | TGTGCCAGCAGCTCACTCACAGGGTCGGGGTCCACAGATACGCAGTATTTT
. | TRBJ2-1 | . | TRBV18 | CASSPPNPHSNEQFF | TGTGCCAGCTCACCACCGAATCCGCACTCCAATGAGCAGTTCTTC
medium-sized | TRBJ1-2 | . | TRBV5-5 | CASSSAASTMPFGYTF | TGTGCCAGCAGCTCAGCGGCCAGCACTATGCCCTTTGGCTACACCTTC
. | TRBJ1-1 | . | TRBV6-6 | CASSYQGNTEAFF | TGTGCCAGCAGTTACCAGGGAAACACTGAAGCTTTCTTT
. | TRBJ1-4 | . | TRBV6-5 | CASSYSVAAGNRLFF | TGTGCCAGCAGTTACTCCGTGGCAGCCGGAAATCGGCTGTTTTTT
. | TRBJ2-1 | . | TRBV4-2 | CASSQDVYANEQFF | TGTGCCAGCAGCCAAGACGTCTATGCAAATGAGCAGTTCTTC
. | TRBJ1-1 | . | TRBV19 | CASGPGLWNTEAFF | TGTGCCAGTGGACCGGGACTTTGGAACACTGAAGCTTTCTTT
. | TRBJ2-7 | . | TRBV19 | CASSIVGAAAYEQYF | TGTGCCAGTAGTATAGTTGGGGCGGCGGCCTACGAGCAGTACTTC
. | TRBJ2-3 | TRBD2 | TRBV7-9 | CASSPARTSGRGTDTQYF | TGTGCCAGCAGCCCCGCAAGGACTAGCGGGAGGGGCACAGATACGCAGTATTTT
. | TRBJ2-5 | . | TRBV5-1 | CASSPGQTTVWETQYF | TGCGCCAGCAGCCCCGGACAGACGACAGTGTGGGAGACCCAGTACTTC
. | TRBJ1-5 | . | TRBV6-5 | CASSLIQDSNQPQHF | TGTGCCAGCAGCCTGATACAGGATAGCAATCAGCCCCAGCATTTT
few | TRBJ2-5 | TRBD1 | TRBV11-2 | CASSPRTGGRETQYF | TGTGCCAGCAGCCCCCGGACAGGGGGCCGAGAGACCCAGTACTTC
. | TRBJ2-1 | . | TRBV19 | CASSPIGSQLENNEQFF | TGTGCCAGTAGTCCCATAGGGTCACAGCTCGAGAACAATGAGCAGTTCTTC
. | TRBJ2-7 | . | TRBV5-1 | CASSIGQYYEQYF | TGCGCCAGCAGCATCGGACAGTACTACGAGCAGTACTTC